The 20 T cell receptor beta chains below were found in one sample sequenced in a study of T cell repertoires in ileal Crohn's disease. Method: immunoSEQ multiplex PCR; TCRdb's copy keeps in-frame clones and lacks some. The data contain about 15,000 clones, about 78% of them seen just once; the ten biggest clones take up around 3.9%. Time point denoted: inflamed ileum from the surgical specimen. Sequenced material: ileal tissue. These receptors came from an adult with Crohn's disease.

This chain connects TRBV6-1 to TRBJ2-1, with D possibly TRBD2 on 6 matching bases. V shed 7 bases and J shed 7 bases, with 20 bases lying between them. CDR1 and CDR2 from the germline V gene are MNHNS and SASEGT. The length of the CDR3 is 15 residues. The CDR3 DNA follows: TGTGCCAGCACCTGGGACTTCAGGAATCGGAATGAGCAGTTCTTC. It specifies CASTWDFRNRNEQFF.

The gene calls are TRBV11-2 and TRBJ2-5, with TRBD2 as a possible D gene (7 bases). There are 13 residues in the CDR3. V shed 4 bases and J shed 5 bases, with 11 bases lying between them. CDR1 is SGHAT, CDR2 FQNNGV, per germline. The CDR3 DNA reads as TGTGCCAGCAGCTCACAGGGAGGGGAGACCCAGTACTTC. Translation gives CASSSQGGETQYF.

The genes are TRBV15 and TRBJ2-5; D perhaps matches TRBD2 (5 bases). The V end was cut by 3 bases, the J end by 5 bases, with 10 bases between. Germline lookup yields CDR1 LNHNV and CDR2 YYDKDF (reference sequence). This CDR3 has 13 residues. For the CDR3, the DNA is TGTGCCACCAGCAGTGTGAGGGTTGAGACCCAGTACTTC. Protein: CATSSVRVETQYF.

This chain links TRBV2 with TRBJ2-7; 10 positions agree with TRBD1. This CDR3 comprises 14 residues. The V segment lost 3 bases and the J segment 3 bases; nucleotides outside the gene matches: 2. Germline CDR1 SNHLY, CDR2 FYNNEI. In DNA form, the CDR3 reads TGTGCCAGCAGTGAGTGGACAGGGGGCTACGAGCAGTACTTC. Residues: CASSEWTGGYEQYF.

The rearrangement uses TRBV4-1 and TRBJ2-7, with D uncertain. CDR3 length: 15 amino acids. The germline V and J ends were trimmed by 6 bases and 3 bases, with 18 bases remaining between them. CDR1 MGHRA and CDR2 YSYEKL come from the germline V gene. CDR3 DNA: TGCGCCAGCAGTTCCTCGGACGCCGAAAACTACGAGCAGTACTTC. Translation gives CASSSSDAENYEQYF.

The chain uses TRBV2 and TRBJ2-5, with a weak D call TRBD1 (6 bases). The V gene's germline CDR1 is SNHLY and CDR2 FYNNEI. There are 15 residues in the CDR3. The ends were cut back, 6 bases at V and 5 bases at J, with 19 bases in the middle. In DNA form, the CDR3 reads TGTGCCAGCAGAGAACAGGGCCTAAAGATGGAGACCCAGTACTTC. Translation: CASREQGLKMETQYF.

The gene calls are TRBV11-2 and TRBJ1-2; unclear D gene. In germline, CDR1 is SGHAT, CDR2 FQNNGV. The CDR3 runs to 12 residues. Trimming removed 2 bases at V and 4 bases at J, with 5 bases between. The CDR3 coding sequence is TGTGCCAGCAGCTTACGGGGCTATGGCTACACCTTC. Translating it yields CASSLRGYGYTF.

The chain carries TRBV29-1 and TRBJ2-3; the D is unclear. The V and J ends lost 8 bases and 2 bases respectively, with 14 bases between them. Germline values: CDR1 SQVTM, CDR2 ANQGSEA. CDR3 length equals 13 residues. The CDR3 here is CSLTGRYTDTQYF. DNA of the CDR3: TGCAGCTTAACGGGCCGATACACAGATACGCAGTATTTT.

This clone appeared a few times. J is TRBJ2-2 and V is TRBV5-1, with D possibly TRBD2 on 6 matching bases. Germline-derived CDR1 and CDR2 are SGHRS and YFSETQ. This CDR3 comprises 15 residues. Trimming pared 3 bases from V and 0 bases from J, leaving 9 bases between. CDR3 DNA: TGCGCCAGCAGCTCGGGACTCTCGAACACCGGGGAGCTGTTTTTT. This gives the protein CASSSGLSNTGELFF.

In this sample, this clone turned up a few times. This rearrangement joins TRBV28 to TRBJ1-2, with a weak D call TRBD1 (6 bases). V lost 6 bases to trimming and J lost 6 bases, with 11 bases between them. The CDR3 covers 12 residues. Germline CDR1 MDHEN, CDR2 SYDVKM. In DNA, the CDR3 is TGTGCCAGCAGGACAGGTGGGGATGGCTACACCTTC. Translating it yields CASRTGGDGYTF.

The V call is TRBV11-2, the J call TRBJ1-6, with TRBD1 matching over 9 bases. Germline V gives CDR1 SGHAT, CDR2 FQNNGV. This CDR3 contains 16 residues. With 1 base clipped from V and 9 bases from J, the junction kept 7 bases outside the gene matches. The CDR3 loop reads CASSLGDRGWGSPLHF. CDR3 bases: TGTGCCAGCAGCTTAGGCGACAGGGGGTGGGGTTCACCCCTCCACTTT.

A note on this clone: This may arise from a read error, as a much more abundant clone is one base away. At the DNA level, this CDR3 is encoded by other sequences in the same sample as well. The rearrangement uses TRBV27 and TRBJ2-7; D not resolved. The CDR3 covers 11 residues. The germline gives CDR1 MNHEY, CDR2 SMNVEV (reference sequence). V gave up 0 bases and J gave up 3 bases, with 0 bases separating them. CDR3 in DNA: TGTGCCAGCAGTTTATCCTACGAGCAGTACTTC. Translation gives CASSLSYEQYF.

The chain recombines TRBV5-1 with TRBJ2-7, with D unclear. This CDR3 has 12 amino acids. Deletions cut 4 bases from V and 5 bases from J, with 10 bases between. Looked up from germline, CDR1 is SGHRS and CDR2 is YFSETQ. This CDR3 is CASSLTVNEQYF. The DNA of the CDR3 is TGCGCCAGCAGCCTGACCGTAAACGAGCAGTACTTC.

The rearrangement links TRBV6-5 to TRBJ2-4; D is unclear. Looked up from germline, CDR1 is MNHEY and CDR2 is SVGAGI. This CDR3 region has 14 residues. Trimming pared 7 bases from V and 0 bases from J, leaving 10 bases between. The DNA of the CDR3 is TGTGCCAGCAACCAAGAACTAGCCAAAAACATTCAGTACTTC. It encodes CASNQELAKNIQYF.

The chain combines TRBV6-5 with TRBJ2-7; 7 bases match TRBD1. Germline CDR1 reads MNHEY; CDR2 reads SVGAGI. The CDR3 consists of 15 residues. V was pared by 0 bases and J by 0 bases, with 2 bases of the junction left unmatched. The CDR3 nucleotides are TGTGCCAGCAGTTACTCGTACAGGGGCTCCTACGAGCAGTACTTC. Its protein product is CASSYSYRGSYEQYF.

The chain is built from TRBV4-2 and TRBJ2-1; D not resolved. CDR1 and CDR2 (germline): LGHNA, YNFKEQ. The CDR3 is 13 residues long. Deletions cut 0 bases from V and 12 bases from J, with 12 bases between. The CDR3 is CASSQERLTLQFF. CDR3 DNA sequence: TGTGCCAGCAGCCAAGAAAGGCTGACTTTGCAGTTCTTC.

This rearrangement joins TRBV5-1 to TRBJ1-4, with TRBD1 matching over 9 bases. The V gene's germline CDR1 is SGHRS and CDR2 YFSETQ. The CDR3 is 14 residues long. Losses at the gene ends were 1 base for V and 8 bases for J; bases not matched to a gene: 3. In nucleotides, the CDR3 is TGCGCCAGCAGCTTGACAGGGGGCCACGAAAAACTGTTTTTT. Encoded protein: CASSLTGGHEKLFF. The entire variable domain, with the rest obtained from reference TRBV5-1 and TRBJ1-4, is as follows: KAGVTQTPRYLIKTRGQQVTLSCSPISGHRSVSWYQQTPGQGLQFLFEYFSETQRNKGNFPGRFSGRQFSNSRSEMNVSTLELGDSALYLCASSLTGGHEKLFFGSGTQLSVL.

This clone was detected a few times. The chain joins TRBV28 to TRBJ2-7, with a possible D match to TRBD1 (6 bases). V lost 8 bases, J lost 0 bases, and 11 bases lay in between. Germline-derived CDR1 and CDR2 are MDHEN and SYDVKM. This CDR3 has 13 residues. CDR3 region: CASLGTPSYEQYF. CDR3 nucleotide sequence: TGTGCCAGCCTCGGGACACCCTCCTACGAGCAGTACTTC. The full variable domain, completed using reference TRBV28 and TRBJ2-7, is DVKVTQSSRYLVKRTGEKVFLECVQDMDHENMFWYRQDPGLGLRLIYFSYDVKMKEKGDIPEGYSVSREKKERFSLILESASTNQTSMYLCASLGTPSYEQYFGPGTRLTVT.

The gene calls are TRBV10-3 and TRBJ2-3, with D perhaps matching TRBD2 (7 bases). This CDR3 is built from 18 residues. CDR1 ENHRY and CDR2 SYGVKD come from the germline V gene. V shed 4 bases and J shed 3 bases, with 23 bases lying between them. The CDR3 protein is CAISGRRGAGVGTDTQYF. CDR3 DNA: TGTGCCATCAGTGGACGTAGGGGGGCGGGAGTGGGTACAGATACGCAGTATTTT.

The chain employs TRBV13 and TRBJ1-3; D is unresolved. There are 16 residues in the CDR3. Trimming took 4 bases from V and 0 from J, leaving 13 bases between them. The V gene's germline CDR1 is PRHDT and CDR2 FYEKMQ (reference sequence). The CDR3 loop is CASSSQKHSSGNTIYF. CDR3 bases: TGTGCCAGCAGCTCTCAAAAACATAGCTCTGGAAACACCATATATTTT.